The rows below give T cell receptor beta chains drawn from one sample of a study of shared clonotypes between healthy human individuals. The repertoire was sequenced with immunoSEQ multiplex PCR; TCRdb's copy has only in-frame clones and lacks some. The table includes approximately 2,000,000 clones, 93% detected once. Sequencing was carried out using naive CD8+ T cells from PBMCs. These receptors originate from a young man in good health. Some clones in this sample may be carry-over from other donors' samples. CDR3s include the opening cysteine and the closing phenylalanine or tryptophan. D genes are given only for firm matches. Clone size appears in some rows only: once, few, many, or a class for an expanded clone.

J | size | V | D | CDR3 | DNA
TRBJ2-1 | - | TRBV9 | - | CASSVAGQGPSSYNEQFF | TGTGCCAGCAGCGTAGCTGGTCAGGGGCCATCTTCCTACAATGAGCAGTTCTTC
TRBJ1-1 | - | TRBV6-5 | - | CASSYGQQNTEAFF | TGTGCCAGCAGTTACGGGCAGCAAAACACTGAAGCTTTCTTT
TRBJ2-7 | - | TRBV11-2 | - | CASSPPRYEQYF | TGTGCCAGCAGCCCCCCGAGATACGAGCAGTACTTC
TRBJ2-7 | - | TRBV9 | TRBD2 | CASSVTGTSGRIYEQYF | TGTGCCAGCAGCGTAACCGGGACTAGCGGGAGGATCTACGAGCAGTACTTC
TRBJ2-1 | - | TRBV7-2 | - | CASSFLAGHNEQFF | TGTGCCAGCAGCTTCCTTGCGGGGCACAATGAGCAGTTCTTC
TRBJ1-2 | - | TRBV28 | - | CASKLAIGGAWGYTF | TGTGCCAGCAAACTAGCAATCGGGGGCGCTTGGGGCTACACCTTC
TRBJ2-2 | - | TRBV4-3 | TRBD2 | CASSQGLAVTGELFF | TGCGCCAGCAGCCAAGGACTAGCGGTAACCGGGGAGCTGTTTTTT
TRBJ1-5 | - | TRBV18 | TRBD1 | CASSLERQGGKPQHF | TGTGCCAGCTCCCTCGAAAGACAGGGAGGGAAGCCCCAGCATTTT
TRBJ1-4 | - | TRBV7-9 | - | CASSLVGTDNEKLFF | TGTGCCAGCAGCTTAGTGGGGACGGATAATGAAAAACTGTTTTTT
TRBJ2-1 | - | TRBV10-3 | TRBD2 | CAISDRLAVNEQFF | TGTGCCATCAGTGACCGACTAGCGGTCAATGAGCAGTTCTTC
TRBJ2-1 | - | TRBV4-1 | TRBD2 | CASSPGLAGGLGDEQFF | TGCGCCAGCAGCCCTGGATTAGCGGGAGGGCTGGGAGATGAGCAGTTCTTC
TRBJ2-7 | - | TRBV27 | TRBD2 | CASSMPGLAGGPWEQYF | TGTGCCAGCAGTATGCCGGGACTAGCGGGAGGGCCTTGGGAGCAGTACTTC
TRBJ2-3 | once | TRBV2 | - | CASSFDRSLDTQYF | TGTGCCAGCAGTTTTGACAGGAGCCTAGATACGCAGTATTTT
TRBJ2-7 | - | TRBV4-1 | - | CASSQDGQGGYEQYF | TGCGCCAGCAGCCAAGATGGGCAGGGGGGGTACGAGCAGTACTTC
TRBJ1-3 | - | TRBV7-6 | TRBD1 | CASSPGQGNTIYF | TGTGCCAGCAGCCCCGGACAGGGGAACACCATATATTTT
TRBJ1-2 | - | TRBV11-2 | - | CASSPGTLYGYTF | TGTGCCAGCAGCCCGGGGACCCTCTATGGCTACACCTTC
TRBJ1-1 | - | TRBV7-6 | - | CASSLVGGNTEAFF | TGTGCCAGCAGCTTAGTGGGGGGGAACACTGAAGCTTTCTTT
TRBJ2-3 | - | TRBV9 | TRBD2 | CASSGRLAGDTDTQYF | TGTGCCAGCAGCGGGCGACTAGCGGGAGACACAGATACGCAGTATTTT
TRBJ2-3 | - | TRBV27 | - | CASSEGSGYTDTQYF | TGTGCCAGCAGCGAGGGCTCGGGGTACACAGATACGCAGTATTTT
TRBJ1-5 | - | TRBV27 | - | CASSLLGPGFQPQHF | TGTGCCAGCAGTTTACTCGGGCCAGGGTTCCAGCCCCAGCATTTT
TRBJ2-5 | - | TRBV18 | - | CASSPVEAASKQDWYQETQYF | TGTGCCAGCTCACCGGTGGAGGCGGCTAGCAAACAAGACTGGTACCAAGAGACCCAGTACTTC
TRBJ2-1 | - | TRBV4-1 | - | CASSHLRGGRSDNEQFF | TGCGCCAGCAGCCACCTCCGTGGGGGGAGGTCGGACAATGAGCAGTTCTTC
TRBJ2-5 | once | TRBV11-3 | - | CASSHRWGLQETQYF | TGTGCCAGCAGCCACCGTTGGGGCCTCCAAGAGACCCAGTACTTC
TRBJ2-1 | - | TRBV7-6 | TRBD2 | CASSLVSGRGYNEQFF | TGTGCCAGCAGCCTCGTGAGCGGGAGGGGCTACAATGAGCAGTTCTTC